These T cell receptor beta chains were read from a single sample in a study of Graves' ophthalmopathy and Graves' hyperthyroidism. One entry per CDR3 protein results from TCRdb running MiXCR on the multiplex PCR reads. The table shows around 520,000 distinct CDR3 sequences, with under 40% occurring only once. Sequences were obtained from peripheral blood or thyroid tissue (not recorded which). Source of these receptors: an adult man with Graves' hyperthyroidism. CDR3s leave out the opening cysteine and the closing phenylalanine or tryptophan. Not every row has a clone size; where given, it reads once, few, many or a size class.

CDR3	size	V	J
APTENQPQH	NA	TRBV24-1	TRBJ1-5
SAPGGSSGNTIY	NA	TRBV20-1	TRBJ1-3
ASSPRRSMGTEAF	many	TRBV7-9	TRBJ1-1
SVVYRADAYEQY	many	TRBV29-1	TRBJ2-7
ASSAGSQANTEAF	NA	TRBV19	TRBJ1-1
TSSSTGRYEQY	few	TRBV10-1	TRBJ2-7
AGSLGTGGVNSPLH	NA	TRBV5-1	TRBJ1-6
ATSGQGQGQETQY	NA	TRBV24-1	TRBJ2-5
ASSYSGQGNQPQH	many	TRBV6-5	TRBJ1-5
SASRDTGELF	few	TRBV20-1	TRBJ2-2
SVGTGYQETQY	NA	TRBV29-1	TRBJ2-5
ASSLGAGNEQY	NA	TRBV5-1	TRBJ2-7
ASSSFSQGNTEAF	many	TRBV7-6	TRBJ1-1
ASSLRGPVSYGYT	many	TRBV5-8	TRBJ1-2
ASSLSGRGPDTQY	few	TRBV7-9	TRBJ2-3
ASSLGQSPLH	few	TRBV7-8	TRBJ1-6
ASSIRTGGDEQY	many	TRBV19	TRBJ2-7
ASSLVSGATVEAF	NA	TRBV5-4	TRBJ1-1
SVGTGGETQY	NA	TRBV29-1	TRBJ2-5
ASSFGGHEQF	NA	TRBV7-9	TRBJ2-1
ASSFFDYVPKDEQY	few	TRBV6-6	TRBJ2-7
ASPKPGTGEQF	NA	TRBV19	TRBJ2-2
SVGTGTDTQY	many	TRBV29-1	TRBJ2-3
ASSPGQQNEQY	NA	TRBV18	TRBJ2-7
ASRTGTGATNEKLF	NA	TRBV7-2	TRBJ1-4
AISELGLAGDMADQY	few	TRBV10-3	TRBJ2-7
SVGRGLTEAF	many	TRBV29-1	TRBJ1-1
ASSYRGQRAF	few	TRBV5-1	TRBJ1-1
ASSWTGAYGYT	NA	TRBV7-9	TRBJ1-2
AISGEGQNSAEAF	many	TRBV10-3	TRBJ1-1
ASRTGWADQPQH	few	TRBV6-1	TRBJ1-5
ASSDRGMYGYT	many	TRBV2	TRBJ1-2
ASSFGAGNNYGYT	NA	TRBV7-9	TRBJ1-2
ASSHGTGVGSYEQY	NA	TRBV4-1	TRBJ2-7
ASSLDQANTEAF	many	TRBV5-1	TRBJ1-1
ASSLGTGGYYGYT	NA	TRBV7-3	TRBJ1-2
ASSLLASGSIGELF	many	TRBV7-2	TRBJ2-2
ASSLGSTVYGYT	NA	TRBV7-9	TRBJ1-2
ASSLLGLRVASTDTQY	NA	TRBV7-6	TRBJ2-3
AVSFEGGDSPLH	NA	TRBV7-4	TRBJ1-6
ATQAGAYEQY	many	TRBV28	TRBJ2-7
ASIPDRNLNYGYT	many	TRBV6-1	TRBJ1-2
ASSPDNEQF	NA	TRBV5-1	NA
ASSQGRTGRFGYT	many	TRBV14	TRBJ1-2
ASSDGLGNTIY	NA	TRBV2	TRBJ1-3
ASSVAPSGSYEQY	many	TRBV9	TRBJ2-7
SVVLAGAGRAF	once	TRBV29-1	TRBJ1-1
SARGGGGQSYGYT	NA	TRBV20-1	TRBJ1-2